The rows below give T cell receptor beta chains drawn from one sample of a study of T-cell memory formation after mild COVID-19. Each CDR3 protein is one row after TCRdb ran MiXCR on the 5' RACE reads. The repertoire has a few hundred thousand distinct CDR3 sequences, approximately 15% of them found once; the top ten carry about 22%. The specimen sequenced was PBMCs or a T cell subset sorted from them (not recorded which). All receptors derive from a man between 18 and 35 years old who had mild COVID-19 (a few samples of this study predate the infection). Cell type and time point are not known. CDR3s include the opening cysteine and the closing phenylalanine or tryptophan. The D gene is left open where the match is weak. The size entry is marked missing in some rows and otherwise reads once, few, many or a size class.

TGTGCCAGCAGCAGGGACCTGGCCCTAGGTCCTAATTCACCCCTCCACTTT	CASSRDLALGPNSPLHF	NA	few	TRBV9	TRBJ1-6
TGCAGTGCTAGAGGTCGGGACAGATCGAACTATGGCTACACCTTC	CSARGRDRSNYGYTF	TRBD1	NA	TRBV20-1	TRBJ1-2
TGTGCCACCAGTGACGGGTATGGCACTGAAGCTTTCTTT	CATSDGYGTEAFF	NA	few	TRBV24-1	TRBJ1-1
TGTGCCAGCAGCTTACCCCTCGACGGACCACCCCTCCACTTT	CASSLPLDGPPLHF	NA	NA	TRBV7-9	TRBJ1-6
TGCAGCGTTGAAGGGGCGACCCAGCAGTACTTC	CSVEGATQQYF	NA	NA	TRBV29-1	TRBJ2-7
TGCGCCAGCAGCTTGGTACAGGGAAATGAAGCTTTCTTT	CASSLVQGNEAFF	NA	few	TRBV5-1	TRBJ1-1
TGTGCCAGCAGTATTAGGGCGGGGGGCTCCTACAATGAGCAGTTCTTC	CASSIRAGGSYNEQFF	TRBD2	NA	TRBV7-3	TRBJ2-1
TGTGCCAGCAGTTACTCGGTTTCGCGGTACAATGAGCAGTTCTTC	CASSYSVSRYNEQFF	NA	NA	TRBV6-6	TRBJ2-1
TGTGCCAGCAGCCCCATTTGGGACCCATGGACTAGCGGGGGGAAAGCTTACAATGAGCAGTTCTTC	CASSPIWDPWTSGGKAYNEQFF	TRBD2	NA	TRBV12-3/TRBV12-4	TRBJ2-1
TGTGCCAGTCTACGCGGGACAGGGGGCCGTGCCACTGAAGCTTTCTTT	CASLRGTGGRATEAFF	TRBD1	NA	TRBV19	TRBJ1-1
TGCAGCGTTGAAGATGAAGGGGGCACCGCCTACGAGCAGTACTTC	CSVEDEGGTAYEQYF	TRBD1	NA	TRBV29-1	TRBJ2-7
TGTGCCAGCAGCTCGCAACCGGGACTAGCGGGGGAAGAGCAGTACTTC	CASSSQPGLAGEEQYF	TRBD2	NA	TRBV7-3	TRBJ2-7
TGTGCCAGCAGTTCCCCCCCAGGGGGCGATGAGCAGTTCTTC	CASSSPPGGDEQFF	TRBD1	few	TRBV28	TRBJ2-1
TGTGCCAGCTCACCCGACGGGAATAGAGATACGCAGTATTTT	CASSPDGNRDTQYF	NA	few	TRBV18	TRBJ2-3
TGCGCCAGCAGCCAAGATCCAGGGCGGGAGGCTGGCTACACCTTC	CASSQDPGREAGYTF	NA	few	TRBV4-3	TRBJ1-2
TGTGCCAGCAGTGTACAGGGCGCCTATAATTCACCCCTCCACTTT	CASSVQGAYNSPLHF	NA	few	TRBV2	TRBJ1-6
TGCGCCAGCAGCTTTGGCGGGGAGTCAACTAGCACAGATACGCAGTATTTT	CASSFGGESTSTDTQYF	NA	few	TRBV5-1	TRBJ2-3
TGTGCCAGCAGCTTGCGGGCGGGGGCCCCCCTAGGGAATGAGCAGTTCTTC	CASSLRAGAPLGNEQFF	NA	NA	TRBV11-1	TRBJ2-1
TGCGCCAGCAGCCAAGAGCTTGGCAATCAGCCCCAGCATTTT	CASSQELGNQPQHF	NA	NA	TRBV4-1	TRBJ1-5
TGCAGCGTTGACAGAGGTCCCAGCGGGGTTAGCACAGATACGCAGTATTTT	CSVDRGPSGVSTDTQYF	TRBD2	few	TRBV29-1	TRBJ2-3
TGTGCCAGCAGTTTAGGCCAATCCGGGGAGCTGTTTTTT	CASSLGQSGELFF	NA	few	TRBV12-3/TRBV12-4	TRBJ2-2
TGCGCCAGCAGCTTTGGTCGGTCCGGCCAGACGCAACTTTATGGCTACACCTTC	CASSFGRSGQTQLYGYTF	NA	many	TRBV5-1	TRBJ1-2
TGTGCCAGCAGTTCCGGGCCCCTGGGACCCCAGCATTTT	CASSSGPLGPQHF	NA	NA	TRBV12-3/TRBV12-4	TRBJ1-5
TGTGCCTGGAGTGTACTGGGGGGCCGGGCCTACGAGCAGTACTTC	CAWSVLGGRAYEQYF	NA	NA	TRBV30	TRBJ2-7
TGTGCCAGCAGTTACTCGATTAGCGGGGTCTACGAGCAGTACTTC	CASSYSISGVYEQYF	TRBD2	few	TRBV6-5	TRBJ2-7
TGTGCCAGCAGCCAAGATGGTTCCCAGGAAGAGACCCAGTACTTC	CASSQDGSQEETQYF	NA	few	TRBV3-1	TRBJ2-5
TGCAGTGCTAGATCTCCGGGGGGCGGTGAGACCCAGTACTTC	CSARSPGGGETQYF	NA	few	TRBV20-1	TRBJ2-5
TGTGCCTGGAGCCTTGCGACCTCTGGAAACACCATATATTTT	CAWSLATSGNTIYF	NA	few	TRBV30	TRBJ1-3
TGCGCCAGCAGCTTGGGACTCCATACGCAGTATTTT	CASSLGLHTQYF	NA	NA	TRBV5-1	TRBJ2-3
TGTGCCAGCAGCCAAGGTTGGGGGCGGAACACTGAAGCTTTCTTT	CASSQGWGRNTEAFF	NA	once	TRBV3-1	TRBJ1-1
TGTGCCAGCAGCTTATTTAACATGGGGGGGTTTAGCAATCAGCCCCAGCATTTT	CASSLFNMGGFSNQPQHF	NA	NA	TRBV7-2	TRBJ1-5
TGCGCCAGCAGCTTGGCAGGACAGGGTAACACCGGGGAGCTGTTTTTT	CASSLAGQGNTGELFF	TRBD1	many	TRBV5-1	TRBJ2-2
TGTGCCAGCAGGGCTAGCGGGGGGAGGGCAGATACGCAGTATTTT	CASRASGGRADTQYF	TRBD2	NA	TRBV7-2	TRBJ2-3
TGTGCCAGCAACGGAGGGGGAGGGGATCGGCAGTTCTTC	CASNGGGGDRQFF	NA	NA	TRBV2	TRBJ2-1
TGTGCCAGCAGTTTTTCGTTGAACACCGGGGAGCTGTTTTTT	CASSFSLNTGELFF	NA	many	TRBV12-3/TRBV12-4	TRBJ2-2
TGTGCCAGCAGTTTAGGACAGGGGGTTCAGCCCCAGCATTTT	CASSLGQGVQPQHF	TRBD1	NA	TRBV28	TRBJ1-5
TGTGCCAGCAGCCTTGACGAGGGCACTGAAGCTTTCTTT	CASSLDEGTEAFF	NA	few	TRBV7-9	TRBJ1-1
TGTGCCAGCAGCCCCCCGGGAATCCTTGCCTATGAGCAGTTCTTC	CASSPPGILAYEQFF	NA	many	TRBV5-4	TRBJ2-1
TGTGCCAGCAGCTTTAACGGGATTATGAACACTGAAGCTTTCTTT	CASSFNGIMNTEAFF	NA	few	TRBV7-2	TRBJ1-1
TGTGCCAGCAGCCTACCAGGGGTATCTAATGAAAAACTGTTTTTT	CASSLPGVSNEKLFF	NA	NA	TRBV28	TRBJ1-4
TGTGCCAGCTCACCACCGGGACAAACTAGGAGTGGCTACACCTTC	CASSPPGQTRSGYTF	NA	few	TRBV18	TRBJ1-2
TGTGCCAGCAGCCCGCGATCCCTGCAATACAATGAGCAGTTCTTC	CASSPRSLQYNEQFF	NA	few	TRBV11-2	TRBJ2-1
TGTGCTAGTGGTCCGCCCTCGGGTGAGCAGTTCTTC	CASGPPSGEQFF	NA	few	TRBV12-5	TRBJ2-1